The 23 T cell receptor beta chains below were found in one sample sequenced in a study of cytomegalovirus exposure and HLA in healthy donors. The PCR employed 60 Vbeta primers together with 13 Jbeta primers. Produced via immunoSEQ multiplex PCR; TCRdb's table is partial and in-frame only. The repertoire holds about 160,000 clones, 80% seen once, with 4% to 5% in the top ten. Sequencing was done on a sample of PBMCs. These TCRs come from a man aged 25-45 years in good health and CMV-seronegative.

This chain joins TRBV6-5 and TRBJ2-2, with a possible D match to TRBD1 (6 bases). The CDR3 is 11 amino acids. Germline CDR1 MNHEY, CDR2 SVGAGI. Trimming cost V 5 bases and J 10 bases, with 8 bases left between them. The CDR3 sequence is CASSTGQELFF. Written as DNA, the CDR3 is TGTGCCAGCAGTACAGGGCAGGAGCTGTTTTTT.

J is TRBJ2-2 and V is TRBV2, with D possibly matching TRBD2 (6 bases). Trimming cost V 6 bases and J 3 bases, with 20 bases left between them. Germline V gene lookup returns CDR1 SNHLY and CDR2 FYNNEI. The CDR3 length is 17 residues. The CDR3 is CASRHPGLLRDTGELFF. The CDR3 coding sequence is TGTGCCAGCAGACACCCGGGACTGCTTCGGGACACCGGGGAGCTGTTTTTT.

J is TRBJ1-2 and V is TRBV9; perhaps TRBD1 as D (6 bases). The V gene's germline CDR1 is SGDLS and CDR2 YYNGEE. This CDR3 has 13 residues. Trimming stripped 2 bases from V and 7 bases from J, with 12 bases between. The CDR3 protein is CASSVGGGGGYTF. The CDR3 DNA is TGTGCCAGCAGCGTTGGGGGCGGAGGTGGCTACACCTTC.

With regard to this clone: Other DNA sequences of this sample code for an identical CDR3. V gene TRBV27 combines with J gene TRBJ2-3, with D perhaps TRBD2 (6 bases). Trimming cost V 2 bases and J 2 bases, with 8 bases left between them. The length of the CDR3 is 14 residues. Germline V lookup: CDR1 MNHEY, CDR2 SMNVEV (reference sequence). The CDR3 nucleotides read TGTGCCAGCAGTTTAGGGGGGTTCACAGATACGCAGTATTTT. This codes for CASSLGGFTDTQYF.

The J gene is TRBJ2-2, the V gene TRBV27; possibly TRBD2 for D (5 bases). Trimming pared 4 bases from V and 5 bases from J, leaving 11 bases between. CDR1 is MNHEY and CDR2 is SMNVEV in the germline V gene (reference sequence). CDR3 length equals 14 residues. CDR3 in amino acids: CASSSGSRTGELFF. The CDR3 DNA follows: TGTGCCAGCAGTTCGGGAAGTCGAACCGGGGAGCTGTTTTTT.

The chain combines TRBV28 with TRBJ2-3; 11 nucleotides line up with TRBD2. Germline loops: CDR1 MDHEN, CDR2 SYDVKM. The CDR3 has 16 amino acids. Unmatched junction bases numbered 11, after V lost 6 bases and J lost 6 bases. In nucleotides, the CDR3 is TGTGCCAGCAGGTCCTCCGGGACTAGCGGATCGGATACGCAGTATTTT. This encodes CASRSSGTSGSDTQYF. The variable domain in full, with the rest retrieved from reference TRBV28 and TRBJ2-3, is DVKVTQSSRYLVKRTGEKVFLECVQDMDHENMFWYRQDPGLGLRLIYFSYDVKMKEKGDIPEGYSVSREKKERFSLILESASTNQTSMYLCASRSSGTSGSDTQYFGPGTRLTVL.

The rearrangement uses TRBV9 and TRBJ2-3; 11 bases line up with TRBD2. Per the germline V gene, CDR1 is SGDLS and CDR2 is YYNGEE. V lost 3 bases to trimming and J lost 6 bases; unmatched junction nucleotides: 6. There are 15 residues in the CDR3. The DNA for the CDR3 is TGTGCCAGCAGCGATAGCGGGAGGGCCTCCGATACGCAGTATTTT. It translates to CASSDSGRASDTQYF.

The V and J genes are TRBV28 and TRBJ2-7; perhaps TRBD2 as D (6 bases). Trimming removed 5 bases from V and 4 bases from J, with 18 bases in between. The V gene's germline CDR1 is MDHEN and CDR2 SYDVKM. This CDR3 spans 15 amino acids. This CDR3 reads CASSPLSGVSYEQYF. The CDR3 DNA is TGTGCCAGCAGTCCCCTTTCGGGGGTGTCTTACGAGCAGTACTTC.

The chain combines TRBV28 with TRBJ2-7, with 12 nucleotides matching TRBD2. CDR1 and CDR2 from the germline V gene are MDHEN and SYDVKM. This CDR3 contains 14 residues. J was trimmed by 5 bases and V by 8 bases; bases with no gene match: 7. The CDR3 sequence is CASSSGTSGHEQYF. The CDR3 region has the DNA TGTGCCAGCTCTTCCGGGACTAGCGGGCACGAGCAGTACTTC. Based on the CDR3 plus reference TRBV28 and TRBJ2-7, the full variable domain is DVKVTQSSRYLVKRTGEKVFLECVQDMDHENMFWYRQDPGLGLRLIYFSYDVKMKEKGDIPEGYSVSREKKERFSLILESASTNQTSMYLCASSSGTSGHEQYFGPGTRLTVT.

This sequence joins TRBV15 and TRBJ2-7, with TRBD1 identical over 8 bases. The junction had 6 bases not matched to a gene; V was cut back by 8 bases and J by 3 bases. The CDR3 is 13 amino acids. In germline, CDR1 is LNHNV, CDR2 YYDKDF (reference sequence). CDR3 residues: CATSAGGIYEQYF. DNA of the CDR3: TGTGCCACCTCCGCAGGGGGCATCTACGAGCAGTACTTC.

The CDR3 nucleotides are TGTGCCAGCAAATGGACAGCGGAGTCAGGGGAGCAGTACTTC. This translates into CASKWTAESGEQYF. The chain combines TRBV2 with TRBJ2-7; TRBD1 might be the D (6 bases). The CDR3 length is 14 residues. CDR1 and CDR2 (germline): SNHLY, FYNNEI. V shed 7 bases and J shed 7 bases, with 20 bases lying between them.

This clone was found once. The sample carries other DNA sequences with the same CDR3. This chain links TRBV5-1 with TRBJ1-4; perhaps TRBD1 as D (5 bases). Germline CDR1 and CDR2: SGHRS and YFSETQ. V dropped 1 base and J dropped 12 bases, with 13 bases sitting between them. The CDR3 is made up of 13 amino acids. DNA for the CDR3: TGCGCCAGCAGCTTGTCTGTTCGGGGGGAACTGTTTTTT. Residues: CASSLSVRGELFF.

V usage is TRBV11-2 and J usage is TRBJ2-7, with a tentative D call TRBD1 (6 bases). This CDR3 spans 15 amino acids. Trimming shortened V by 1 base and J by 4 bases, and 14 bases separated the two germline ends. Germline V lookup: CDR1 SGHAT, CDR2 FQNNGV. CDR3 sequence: CASSLVGGQGYEQYF. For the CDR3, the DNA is TGTGCCAGCAGCTTAGTCGGCGGGCAGGGGTACGAGCAGTACTTC.

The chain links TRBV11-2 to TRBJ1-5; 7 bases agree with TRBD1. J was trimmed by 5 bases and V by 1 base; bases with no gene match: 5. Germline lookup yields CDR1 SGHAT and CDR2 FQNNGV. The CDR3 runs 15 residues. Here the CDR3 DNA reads TGTGCCAGCAGCTTAGGGACAGGCCAAGATCAGCCCCAGCATTTT. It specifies CASSLGTGQDQPQHF.

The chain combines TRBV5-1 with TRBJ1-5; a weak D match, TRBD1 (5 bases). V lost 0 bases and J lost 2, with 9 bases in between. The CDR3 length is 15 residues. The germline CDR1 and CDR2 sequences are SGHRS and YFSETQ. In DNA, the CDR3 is TGCGCCAGCAGCTTGGATGAAGGGGGCAATCAGCCCCAGCATTTT. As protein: CASSLDEGGNQPQHF.

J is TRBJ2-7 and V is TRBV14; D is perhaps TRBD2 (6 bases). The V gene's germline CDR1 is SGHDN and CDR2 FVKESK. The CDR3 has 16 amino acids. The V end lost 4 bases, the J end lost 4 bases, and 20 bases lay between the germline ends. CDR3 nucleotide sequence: TGTGCCAGCAGCCCGAAGTGGAGGCCCGGGACTTACGAGCAGTACTTC. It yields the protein CASSPKWRPGTYEQYF.

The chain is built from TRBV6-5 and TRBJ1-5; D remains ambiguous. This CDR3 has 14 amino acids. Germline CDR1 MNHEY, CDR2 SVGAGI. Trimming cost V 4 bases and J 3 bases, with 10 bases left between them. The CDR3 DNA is TGTGCCAGCAGTTTATACGGGTACAATCAGCCCCAGCATTTT. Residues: CASSLYGYNQPQHF.

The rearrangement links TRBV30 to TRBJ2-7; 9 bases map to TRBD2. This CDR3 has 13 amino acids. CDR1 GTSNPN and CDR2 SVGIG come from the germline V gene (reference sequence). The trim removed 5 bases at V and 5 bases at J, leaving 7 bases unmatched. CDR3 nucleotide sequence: TGTGCCTGGTTTAGCGGGAGAACGAACGAGCAGTACTTC. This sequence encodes CAWFSGRTNEQYF.

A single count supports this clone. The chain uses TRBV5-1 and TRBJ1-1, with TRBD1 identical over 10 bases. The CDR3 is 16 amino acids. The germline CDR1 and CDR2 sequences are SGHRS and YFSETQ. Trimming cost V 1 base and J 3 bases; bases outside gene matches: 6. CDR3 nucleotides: TGCGCCAGCAGCTTGAGCGGGACAGGGGTTTACACTGAAGCTTTCTTT. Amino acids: CASSLSGTGVYTEAFF.

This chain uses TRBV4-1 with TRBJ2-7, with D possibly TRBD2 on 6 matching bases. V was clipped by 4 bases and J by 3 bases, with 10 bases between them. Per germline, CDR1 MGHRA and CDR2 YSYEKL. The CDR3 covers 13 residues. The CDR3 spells CASSPGEFYEQYF. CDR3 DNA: TGCGCCAGCAGCCCGGGGGAGTTCTACGAGCAGTACTTC.

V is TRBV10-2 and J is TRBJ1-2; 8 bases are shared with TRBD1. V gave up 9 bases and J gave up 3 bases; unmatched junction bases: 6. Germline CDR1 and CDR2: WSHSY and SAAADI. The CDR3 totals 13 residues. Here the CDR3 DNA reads TGCGCCAGTTCAGGGGGCGAGGACTATGGCTACACCTTC. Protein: CASSGGEDYGYTF.

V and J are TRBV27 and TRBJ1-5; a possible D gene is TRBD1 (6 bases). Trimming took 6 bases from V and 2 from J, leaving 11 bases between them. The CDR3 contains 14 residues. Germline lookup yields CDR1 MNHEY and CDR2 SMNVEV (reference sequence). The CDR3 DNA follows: TGTGCCAGCAGCCCCAGGGGTGGCAATCAGCCCCAGCATTTT. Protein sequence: CASSPRGGNQPQHF.

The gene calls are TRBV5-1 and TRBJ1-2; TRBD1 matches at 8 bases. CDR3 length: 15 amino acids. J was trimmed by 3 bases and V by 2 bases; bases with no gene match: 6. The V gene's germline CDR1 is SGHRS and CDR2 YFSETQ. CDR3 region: CASSLVSGGDYGYTF. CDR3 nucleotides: TGCGCCAGCAGCTTAGTGTCAGGGGGCGACTATGGCTACACCTTC. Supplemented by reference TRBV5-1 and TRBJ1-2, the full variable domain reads KAGVTQTPRYLIKTRGQQVTLSCSPISGHRSVSWYQQTPGQGLQFLFEYFSETQRNKGNFPGRFSGRQFSNSRSEMNVSTLELGDSALYLCASSLVSGGDYGYTFGSGTRLTVV.